The entry below describes one T cell receptor beta chain. The antigen is undetermined. CDR3 length: 15 amino acids. CDR1 is SGHVS, CDR2 FNYEAQ, per germline. The V gene end was trimmed by 5 bases and the J gene end by 2 bases; junction bases not matched to a gene: 3. This entry belongs to a study of cytomegalovirus exposure and HLA in healthy donors. Findings of the study overall: It was found in a later analysis that first-cohort TCR clusters tended to co-occur in the 130 or so validation repertoires. Specificity for CMV antigens was confirmed in vitro for a few of the CMV-associated chains. Cytomegalovirus-associated TCR beta chains were listed, numbering 150 to 200.

Separate from the roughly 700-subject first cohort, the roughly 110-subject validation cohort was the one that the donors belonged to. The assay was immunoSEQ multiplex PCR, and TCRdb's table has in-frame clones only and misses some. The sample holds roughly 120,000 clones, under 90% seen once. The chain is built from TRBV7-6 and TRBJ2-1; 10 bases line up with TRBD2. The sample was PBMCs. The sequence derives from a man aged 30 to 39 in good health and CMV-seronegative. The CDR3 reads CASSSSGGAYNEQFF. The CDR3 nucleotides read TGTGCCAGCAGCAGCAGCGGGGGGGCCTACAATGAGCAGTTCTTC.